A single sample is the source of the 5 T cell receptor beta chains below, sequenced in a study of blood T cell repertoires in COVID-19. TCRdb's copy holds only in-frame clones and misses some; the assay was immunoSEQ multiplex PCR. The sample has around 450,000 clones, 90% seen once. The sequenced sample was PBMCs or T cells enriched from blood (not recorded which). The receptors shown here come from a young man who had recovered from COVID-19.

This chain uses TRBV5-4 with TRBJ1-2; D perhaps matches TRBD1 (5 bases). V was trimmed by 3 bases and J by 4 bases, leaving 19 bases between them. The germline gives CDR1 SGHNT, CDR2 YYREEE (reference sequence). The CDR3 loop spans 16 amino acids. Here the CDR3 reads CASSWGVEDQPYGYTF. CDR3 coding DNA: TGTGCCAGCAGCTGGGGGGTGGAGGACCAACCCTATGGCTACACCTTC. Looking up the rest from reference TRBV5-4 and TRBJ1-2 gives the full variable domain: ETGVTQSPTHLIKTRGQQVTLRCSSQSGHNTVSWYQQALGQGPQFIFQYYREEENGRGNFPPRFSGLQFPNYSSELNVNALELDDSALYLCASSWGVEDQPYGYTFGSGTRLTVV.

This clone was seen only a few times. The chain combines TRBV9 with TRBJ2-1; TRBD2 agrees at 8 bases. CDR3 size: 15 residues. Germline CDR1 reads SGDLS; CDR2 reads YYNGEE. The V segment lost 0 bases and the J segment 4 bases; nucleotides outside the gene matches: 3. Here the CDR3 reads CASSVVAGGYNEQFF. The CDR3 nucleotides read TGTGCCAGCAGCGTAGTGGCGGGGGGATACAATGAGCAGTTCTTC.

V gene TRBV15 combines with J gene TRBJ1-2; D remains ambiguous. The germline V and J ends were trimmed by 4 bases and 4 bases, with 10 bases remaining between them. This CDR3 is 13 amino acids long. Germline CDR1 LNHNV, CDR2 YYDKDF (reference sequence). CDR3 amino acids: CATSISGGYGYTF. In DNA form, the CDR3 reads TGTGCCACCAGCATCTCCGGAGGCTATGGCTACACCTTC.

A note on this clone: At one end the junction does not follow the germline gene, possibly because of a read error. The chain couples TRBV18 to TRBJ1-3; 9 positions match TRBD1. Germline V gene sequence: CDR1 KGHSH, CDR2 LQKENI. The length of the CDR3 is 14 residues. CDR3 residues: CASSPGTGLALPNF. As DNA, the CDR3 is TGTGCCAGCTCACCGGGGACAGGGTTGGCCCTCCCTAATTTT. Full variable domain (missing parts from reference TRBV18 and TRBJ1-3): NAGVMQNPRHLVRRRGQEARLRCSPMKGHSHVYWYRQLPEEGLKFMVYLQKENIIDESGMPKERFSAEFPKEGPSILRIQQVVRGDSAAYFCASSPGTGLALPNFGEGSWLTVV.

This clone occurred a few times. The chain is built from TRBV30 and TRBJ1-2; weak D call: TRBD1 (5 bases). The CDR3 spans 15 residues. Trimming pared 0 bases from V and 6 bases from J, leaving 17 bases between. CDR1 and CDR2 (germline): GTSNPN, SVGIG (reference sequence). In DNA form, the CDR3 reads TGTGCCTGGAGTGTACGTCGGGGGGTGGCGGATGGCTACACCTTC. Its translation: CAWSVRRGVADGYTF.